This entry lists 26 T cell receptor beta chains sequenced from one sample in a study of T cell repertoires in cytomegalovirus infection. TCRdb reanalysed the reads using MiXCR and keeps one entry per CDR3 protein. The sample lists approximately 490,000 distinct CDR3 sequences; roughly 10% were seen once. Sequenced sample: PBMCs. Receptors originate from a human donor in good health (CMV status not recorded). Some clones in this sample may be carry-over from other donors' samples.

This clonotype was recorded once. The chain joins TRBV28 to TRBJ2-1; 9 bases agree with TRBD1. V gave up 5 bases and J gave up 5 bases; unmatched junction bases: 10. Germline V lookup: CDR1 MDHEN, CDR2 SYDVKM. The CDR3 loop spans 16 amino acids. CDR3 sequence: CASSATTGTGNNEQFF. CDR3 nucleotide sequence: TGTGCCAGCAGTGCGACTACCGGGACAGGGAACAATGAGCAGTTCTTC.

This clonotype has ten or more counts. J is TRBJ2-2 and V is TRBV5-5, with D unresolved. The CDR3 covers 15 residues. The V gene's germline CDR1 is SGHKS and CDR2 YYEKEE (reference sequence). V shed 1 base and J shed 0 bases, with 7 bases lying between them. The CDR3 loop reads CASSLSRTNTGELFF. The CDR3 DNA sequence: TGTGCCAGCAGCTTGAGCAGGACGAACACCGGGGAGCTGTTTTTT.

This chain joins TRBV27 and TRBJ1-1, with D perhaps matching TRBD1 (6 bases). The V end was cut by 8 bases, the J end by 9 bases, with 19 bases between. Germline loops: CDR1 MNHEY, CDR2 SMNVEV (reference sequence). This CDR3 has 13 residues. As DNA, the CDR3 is TGTGCCAGCTCCGGAGGGGGACCTACCCAAGCTTTCTTT. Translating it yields CASSGGGPTQAFF.

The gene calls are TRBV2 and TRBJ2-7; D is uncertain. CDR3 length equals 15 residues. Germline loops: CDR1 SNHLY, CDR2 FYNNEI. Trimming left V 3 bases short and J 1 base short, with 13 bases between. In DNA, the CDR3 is TGTGCCAGCAGTGAGGTTGGCGGTAGATCCTACGAGCAGTACTTC. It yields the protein CASSEVGGRSYEQYF.

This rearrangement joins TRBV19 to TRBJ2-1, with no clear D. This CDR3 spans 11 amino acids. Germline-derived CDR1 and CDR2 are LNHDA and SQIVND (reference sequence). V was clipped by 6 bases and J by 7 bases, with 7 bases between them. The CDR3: CASSQPNEQFF. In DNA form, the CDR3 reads TGTGCCAGTAGCCAACCGAATGAGCAGTTCTTC.

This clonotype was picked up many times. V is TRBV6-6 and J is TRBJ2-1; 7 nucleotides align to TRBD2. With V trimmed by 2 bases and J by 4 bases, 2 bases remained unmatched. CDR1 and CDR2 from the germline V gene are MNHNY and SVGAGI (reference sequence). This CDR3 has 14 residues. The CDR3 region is CASSYREEYNEQFF. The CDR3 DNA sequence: TGTGCCAGCAGTTACCGGGAGGAATACAATGAGCAGTTCTTC.

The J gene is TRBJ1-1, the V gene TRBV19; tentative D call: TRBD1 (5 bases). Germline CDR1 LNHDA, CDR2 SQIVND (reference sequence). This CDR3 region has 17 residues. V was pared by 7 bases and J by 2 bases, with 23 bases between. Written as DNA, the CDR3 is TGTGCCAGTATCAATATGGGGCTGCAGGGCTTTAACACTGAAGCTTTCTTT. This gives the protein CASINMGLQGFNTEAFF.

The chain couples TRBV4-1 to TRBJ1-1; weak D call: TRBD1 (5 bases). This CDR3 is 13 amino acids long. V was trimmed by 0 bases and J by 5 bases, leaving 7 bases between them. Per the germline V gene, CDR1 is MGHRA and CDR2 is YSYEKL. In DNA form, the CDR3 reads TGCGCCAGCAGCCAAGACGGGGGAACTGAAGCTTTCTTT. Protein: CASSQDGGTEAFF.

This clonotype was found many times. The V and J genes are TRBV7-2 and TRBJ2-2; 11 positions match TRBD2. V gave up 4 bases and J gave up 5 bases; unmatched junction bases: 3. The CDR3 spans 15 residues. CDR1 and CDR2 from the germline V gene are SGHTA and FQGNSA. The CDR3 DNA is TGTGCCAGCAGCTCGACTAGCGGGGTGACCGGGGAGCTGTTTTTT. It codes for CASSSTSGVTGELFF.

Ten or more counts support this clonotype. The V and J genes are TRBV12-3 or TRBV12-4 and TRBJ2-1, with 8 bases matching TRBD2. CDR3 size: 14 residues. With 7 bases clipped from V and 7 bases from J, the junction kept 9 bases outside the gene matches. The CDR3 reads CASTRGTRSNEQFF. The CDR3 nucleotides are TGTGCCAGCACCCGGGGGACTAGATCTAATGAGCAGTTCTTC.

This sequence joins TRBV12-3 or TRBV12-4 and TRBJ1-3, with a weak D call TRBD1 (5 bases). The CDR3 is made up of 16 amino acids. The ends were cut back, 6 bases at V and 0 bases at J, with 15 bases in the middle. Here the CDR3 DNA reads TGTGCCAGCAGCCCCCGGGGGGTTTTCTCTGGAAACACCATATATTTT. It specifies CASSPRGVFSGNTIYF.

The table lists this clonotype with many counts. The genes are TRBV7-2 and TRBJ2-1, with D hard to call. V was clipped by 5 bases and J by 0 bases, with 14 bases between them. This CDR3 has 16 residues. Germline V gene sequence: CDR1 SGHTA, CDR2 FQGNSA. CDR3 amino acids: CASSPPGAFSYNEQFF. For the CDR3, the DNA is TGTGCCAGCAGCCCTCCCGGAGCGTTCTCCTACAATGAGCAGTTCTTC.

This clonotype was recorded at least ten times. CDR3 residues: CASSGERTGAYYEQYF. The DNA of the CDR3 is TGTGCCAGCAGCGGGGAACGGACAGGGGCTTACTACGAGCAGTACTTC. The V call is TRBV7-9, the J call TRBJ2-7; 9 bases are shared with TRBD1. This CDR3 contains 16 residues. The ends lost 5 bases at V and 3 bases at J; junction bases unmatched: 11. Germline V gene data show CDR1 as SEHNR and CDR2 as FQNEAQ (reference sequence).

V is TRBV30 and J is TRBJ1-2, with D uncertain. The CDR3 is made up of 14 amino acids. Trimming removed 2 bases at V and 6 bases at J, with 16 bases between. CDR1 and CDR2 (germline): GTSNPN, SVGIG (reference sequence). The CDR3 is CAWSPTRKLNGYTF. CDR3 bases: TGTGCCTGGAGTCCCACAAGGAAGTTGAATGGCTACACCTTC.

CDR3 coding DNA: TGTGCCAGTAGTATAGTGGGCATCACCGGGGAGCTGTTTTTT. Residues: CASSIVGITGELFF. The chain carries TRBV19 and TRBJ2-2; D is unresolved. V was clipped by 1 base and J by 4 bases, with 7 bases between them. The CDR3 is 14 residues long. Germline CDR1 reads LNHDA; CDR2 reads SQIVND (reference sequence).

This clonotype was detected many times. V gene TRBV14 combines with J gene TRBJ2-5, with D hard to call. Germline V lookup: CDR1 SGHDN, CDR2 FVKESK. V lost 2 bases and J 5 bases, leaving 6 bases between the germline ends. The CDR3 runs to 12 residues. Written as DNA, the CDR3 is TGTGCCAGCAGCCAATACGGGGAGACCCAGTACTTC. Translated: CASSQYGETQYF.

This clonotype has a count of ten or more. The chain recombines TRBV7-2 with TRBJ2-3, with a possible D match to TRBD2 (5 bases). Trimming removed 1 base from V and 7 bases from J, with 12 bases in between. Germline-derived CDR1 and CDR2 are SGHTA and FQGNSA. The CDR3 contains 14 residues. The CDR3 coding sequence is TGTGCCAGCAGCTTAGAGCGGAACTTAAATACGCAGTATTTT. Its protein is CASSLERNLNTQYF.

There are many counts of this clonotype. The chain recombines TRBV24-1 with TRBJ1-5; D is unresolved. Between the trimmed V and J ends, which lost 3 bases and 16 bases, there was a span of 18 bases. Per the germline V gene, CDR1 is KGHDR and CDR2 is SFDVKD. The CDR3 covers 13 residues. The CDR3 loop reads CATSDPAPSFFHF. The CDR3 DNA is TGTGCCACCAGTGATCCCGCCCCGAGTTTTTTCCATTTT.

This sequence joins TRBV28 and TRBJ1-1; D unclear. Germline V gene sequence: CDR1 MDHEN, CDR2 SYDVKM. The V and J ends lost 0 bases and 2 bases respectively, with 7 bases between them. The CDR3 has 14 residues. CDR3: CASSLWTGNTEAFF. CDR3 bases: TGTGCCAGCAGTTTATGGACGGGTAACACTGAAGCTTTCTTT.

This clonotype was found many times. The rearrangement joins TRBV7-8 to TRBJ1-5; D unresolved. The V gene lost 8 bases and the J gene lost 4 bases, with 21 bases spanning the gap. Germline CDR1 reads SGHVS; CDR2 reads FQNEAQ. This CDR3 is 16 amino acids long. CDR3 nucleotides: TGTGCCAGCCTTGGACGGCCTGGACGGAATAATCAGCCCCAGCATTTT. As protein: CASLGRPGRNNQPQHF.

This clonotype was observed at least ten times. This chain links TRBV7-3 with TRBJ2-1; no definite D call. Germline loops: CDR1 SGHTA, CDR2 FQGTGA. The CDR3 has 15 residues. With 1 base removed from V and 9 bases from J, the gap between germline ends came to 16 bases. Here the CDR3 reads CASSLSNSPAVEQFF. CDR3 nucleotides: TGTGCCAGCAGCTTAAGTAATAGCCCCGCAGTTGAGCAGTTCTTC.

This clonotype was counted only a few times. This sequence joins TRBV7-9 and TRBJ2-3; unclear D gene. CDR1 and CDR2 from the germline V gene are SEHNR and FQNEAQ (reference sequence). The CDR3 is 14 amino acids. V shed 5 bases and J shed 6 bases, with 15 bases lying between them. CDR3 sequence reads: CASSLDTGSDTQYF. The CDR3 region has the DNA TGTGCCAGCAGCCTAGATACGGGCTCCGATACGCAGTATTTT.

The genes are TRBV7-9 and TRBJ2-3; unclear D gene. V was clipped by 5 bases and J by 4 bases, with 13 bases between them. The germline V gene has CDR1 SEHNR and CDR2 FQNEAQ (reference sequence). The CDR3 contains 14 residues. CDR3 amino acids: CASSPGGEADTQYF. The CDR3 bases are TGTGCCAGCAGCCCCGGTGGGGAAGCAGATACGCAGTATTTT.

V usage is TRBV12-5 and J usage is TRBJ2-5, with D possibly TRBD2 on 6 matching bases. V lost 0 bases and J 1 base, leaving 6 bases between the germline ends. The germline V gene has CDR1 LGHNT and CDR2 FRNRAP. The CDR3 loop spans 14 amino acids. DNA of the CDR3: TGTGCTAGTGGTTTGGTACTAGCCCAAGAGACCCAGTACTTC. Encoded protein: CASGLVLAQETQYF.

CDR3 protein: CASSLEAGSNQPQHF. In DNA, the CDR3 is TGTGCCAGCAGCTTAGAGGCAGGGAGCAATCAGCCCCAGCATTTT. The rearrangement uses TRBV7-6 and TRBJ1-5; D might be TRBD1 (5 bases). The V end lost 1 base, the J end lost 1 base, and 8 bases lay between the germline ends. Looked up from germline, CDR1 is SGHVS and CDR2 is FNYEAQ. The CDR3 sequence is 15 residues long.

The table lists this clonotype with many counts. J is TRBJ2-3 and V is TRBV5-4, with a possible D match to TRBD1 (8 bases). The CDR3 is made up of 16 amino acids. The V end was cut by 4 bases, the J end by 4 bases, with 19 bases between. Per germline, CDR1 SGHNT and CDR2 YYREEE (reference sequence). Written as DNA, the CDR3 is TGTGCCAGCAGCACCCGACAGGGGAGGGTTGCAGATACGCAGTATTTT. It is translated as CASSTRQGRVADTQYF.